This record covers a single T cell receptor beta chain. Its antigen is not identified. This sample is part of a study of response to subunit inactivated influenza vaccine. From germline, CDR1 is SGHRS and CDR2 YFSETQ. V lost 3 bases to trimming and J lost 1 base; unmatched junction nucleotides: 6. The CDR3 is made up of 15 amino acids. TCRdb reprocessed the RT-PCR reads via MiXCR and lists one record per CDR3 protein. The table lists about 650,000 distinct CDR3 sequences, roughly 15% of them singletons. Study-level points and caveats: The authors suggested that few new T cells are recruited per seasonal influenza vaccination.

The input for sequencing was PBMCs from blood, taken 14 to 15 days before vaccination. V and J are TRBV5-1 and TRBJ2-5; 7 bases are shared with TRBD2. The TCR was taken from a man aged 50-60 years who received an inactivated influenza vaccine. The CDR3 loop is CASSSSGQTQETQYF. The CDR3, as DNA: TGCGCCAGCAGCTCTAGCGGACAAACCCAAGAGACCCAGTACTTC.